This T cell receptor beta chain originates from a study of T cell responses to AZD1222 COVID-19 vaccine (dated by TCRdb to the early 2020s). Regarding the complete study: A total of about 230 trial participants underwent TCR sequencing, of whom 207 received two doses of AZD1222 and around 25 received two doses of the MenACWY control vaccine. Trial participants were enrolled by age into subgroups of 18-55, 56-69 and 70-plus years, and around 150, 28 and 57 TCR-sequenced participants, respectively, were included in these subgroups. Broader findings and caveats from the paper: In the small 56-69-year group, the increase in depth fell short of significance, most likely because of low power. A significant rise in spike-specific TCR breadth and depth was observed after two AZD1222 doses relative to day 0 and relative to MenACWY recipients. Because no day 14 peak-response samples were available, repertoires were characterized only after the peak T cell response. Reportedly, almost half of the unique spike-specific TCRs recognized epitopes lying outside the regions that are mutated in the B.1.351 and B.1.1.7 variants. Conclusions about previously exposed vaccinees are limited, since just a handful of AZD1222 recipients were seropositive for SARS-CoV-2 at baseline. CD4 TCRs associated with the vaccine covered the entire spike protein, and the dominant responses were in regions 160-218 and 743-854. Participants were mostly white British and included more females than males, and it was suggested by the authors that clonal diversity may have been underestimated.

About this clone itself: What antigen it recognizes has not been identified. No qualities accompany the bases; no much larger clone lies one base away.

The CDR3 regions of human TCRbeta chains were analyzed by immunosequencing. In the original analysis: Repertoire TCRs were matched against a reference library of SARS-CoV-2-specific TCRs generated with the MIRA antigen-specificity platform. Breadth meant the fraction of unique TCRs that were SARS-CoV-2-associated, whereas depth meant the fraction of total T cells that were SARS-CoV-2-associated. Using the MIRA data, each spike-specific TCR was mapped to the spike region that the TCR reacts to and placed in a CD4 or CD8 class. Log10-transformed breadth and depth values were compared by one-way ANOVA with Sidak's multiple comparisons tests. TCRdb holds this immuneACCESS table with in-frame rearrangements only. Some clones are missing; in checked studies, unresolved V genes explain under half, and the rest has no known cause. The D gene and trimming were derived from the DNA, and the V and J assignments and clone size from that table. The sample contains some 140,000 clones, roughly nine tenths of them found a single time. 5% to 6% of the sample is taken by the ten largest.

Including the terminal cysteine and phenylalanine, the CDR3 comprises 13 residues. Just the 39-base CDR3 DNA is kept, in frame starting at base 1. CDR1 MNHEY and CDR2 SVGAGI were looked up in the germline V gene. V sheds 5 bases and J sheds 4 bases, leaving 9 bases between their ends. The time point label here, explained by the study, means: baseline before first vaccination. What this sample's treatment or condition label stands for: meningococcal conjugate vaccine given as trial control. The vaccinee samples were drawn from two UK trials, COV001 and COV002, one of which was a single-blind randomized controlled phase 2/3 trial testing AZD1222 (ChAdOx1 nCoV-19) in healthy adults. For TCRbeta chain sequencing, PBMC samples were collected from trial participants at day 0 and at day 28 after the second dose.

The input for sequencing was peripheral blood, taken on day 0 of MenACWY control vaccination. The sequence links TRBV6-5 to TRBJ1-5; no D gene can be assigned with confidence. The receptor was derived from an adult in good health. For the CDR3, the sequence is CASSTSVNQPQHF. In nucleotide form, the sequence is TGTGCCAGCAGTACCTCAGTAAATCAGCCCCAGCATTTT.